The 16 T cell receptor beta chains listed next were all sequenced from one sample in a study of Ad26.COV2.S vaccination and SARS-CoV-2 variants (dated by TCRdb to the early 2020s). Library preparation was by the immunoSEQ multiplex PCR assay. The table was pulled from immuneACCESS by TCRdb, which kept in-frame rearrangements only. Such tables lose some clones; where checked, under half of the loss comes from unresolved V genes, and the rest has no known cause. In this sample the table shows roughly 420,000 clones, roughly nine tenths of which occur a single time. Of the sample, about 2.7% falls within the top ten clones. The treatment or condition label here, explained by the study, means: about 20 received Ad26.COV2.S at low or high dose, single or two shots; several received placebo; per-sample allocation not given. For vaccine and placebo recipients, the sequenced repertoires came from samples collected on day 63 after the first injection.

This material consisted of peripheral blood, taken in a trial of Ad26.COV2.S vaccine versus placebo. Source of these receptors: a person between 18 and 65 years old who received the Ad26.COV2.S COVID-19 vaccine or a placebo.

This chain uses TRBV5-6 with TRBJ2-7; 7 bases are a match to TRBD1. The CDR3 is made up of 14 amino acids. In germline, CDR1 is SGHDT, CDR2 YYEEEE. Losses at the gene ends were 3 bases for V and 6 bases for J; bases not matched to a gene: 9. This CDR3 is CASSWGTDVSEQYF. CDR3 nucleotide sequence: TGTGCCAGCAGCTGGGGGACAGACGTTAGCGAGCAGTACTTC.

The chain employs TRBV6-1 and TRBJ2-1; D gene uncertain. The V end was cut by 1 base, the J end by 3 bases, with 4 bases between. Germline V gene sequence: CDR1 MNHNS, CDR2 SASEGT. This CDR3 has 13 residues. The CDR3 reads CASSEDYYNEQFF. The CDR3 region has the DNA TGTGCCAGCAGTGAAGACTACTACAATGAGCAGTTCTTC.

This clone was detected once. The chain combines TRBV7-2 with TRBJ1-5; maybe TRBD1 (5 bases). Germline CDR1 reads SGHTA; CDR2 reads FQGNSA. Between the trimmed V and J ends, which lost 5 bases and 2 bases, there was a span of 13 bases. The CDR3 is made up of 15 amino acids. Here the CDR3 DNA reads TGTGCCAGCAGCCTAGACAGTACTCGCAATCAGCCCCAGCATTTT. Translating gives CASSLDSTRNQPQHF.

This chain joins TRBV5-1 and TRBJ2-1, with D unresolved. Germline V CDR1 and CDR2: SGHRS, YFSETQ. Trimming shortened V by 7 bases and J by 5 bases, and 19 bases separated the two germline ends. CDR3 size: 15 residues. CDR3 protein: CASQILPGPNNEQFF. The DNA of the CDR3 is TGCGCCAGCCAAATTTTGCCCGGACCGAACAATGAGCAGTTCTTC. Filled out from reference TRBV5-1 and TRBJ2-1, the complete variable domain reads KAGVTQTPRYLIKTRGQQVTLSCSPISGHRSVSWYQQTPGQGLQFLFEYFSETQRNKGNFPGRFSGRQFSNSRSEMNVSTLELGDSALYLCASQILPGPNNEQFFGPGTRLTVL.

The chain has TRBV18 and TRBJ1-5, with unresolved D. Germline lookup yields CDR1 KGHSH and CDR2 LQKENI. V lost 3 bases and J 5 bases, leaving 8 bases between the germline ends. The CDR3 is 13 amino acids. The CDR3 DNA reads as TGTGCCAGCTCACCTACCCCTTATCAGCCCCAGCATTTT. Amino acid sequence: CASSPTPYQPQHF.

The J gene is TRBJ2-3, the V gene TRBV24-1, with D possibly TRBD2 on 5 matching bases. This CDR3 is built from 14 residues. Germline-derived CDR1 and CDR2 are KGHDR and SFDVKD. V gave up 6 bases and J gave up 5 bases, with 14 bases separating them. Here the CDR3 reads CATSLGAGLDTQYF. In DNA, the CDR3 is TGTGCCACCAGTTTGGGTGCGGGTCTAGATACGCAGTATTTT.

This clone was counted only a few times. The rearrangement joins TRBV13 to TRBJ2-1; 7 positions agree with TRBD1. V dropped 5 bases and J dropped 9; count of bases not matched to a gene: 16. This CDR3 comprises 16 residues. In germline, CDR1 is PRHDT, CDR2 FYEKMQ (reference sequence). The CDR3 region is CASSARQGAIYLEQFF. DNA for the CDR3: TGTGCCAGCAGCGCACGACAGGGAGCTATCTACCTTGAGCAGTTCTTC.

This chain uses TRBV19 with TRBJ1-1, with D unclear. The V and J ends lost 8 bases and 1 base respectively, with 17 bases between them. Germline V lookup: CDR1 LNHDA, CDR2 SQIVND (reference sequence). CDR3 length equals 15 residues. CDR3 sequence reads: CASSPRAGPNTEAFF. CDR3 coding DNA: TGTGCCAGTTCACCGAGGGCAGGACCGAACACTGAAGCTTTCTTT.

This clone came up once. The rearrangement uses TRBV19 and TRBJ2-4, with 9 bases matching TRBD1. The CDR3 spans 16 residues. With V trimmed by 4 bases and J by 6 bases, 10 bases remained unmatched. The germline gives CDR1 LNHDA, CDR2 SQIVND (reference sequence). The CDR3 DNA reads TGTGCCAGTAGTAACCACAGGGGGCACCGCGTAAACATTCAGTACTTC. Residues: CASSNHRGHRVNIQYF.

This CDR3 is CASSLAGNMNTEAFF. The CDR3 DNA sequence: TGCGCCAGCAGCTTGGCCGGCAACATGAACACTGAAGCTTTCTTT. The chain uses TRBV5-1 and TRBJ1-1; D gene ambiguous. CDR3 length: 15 residues. V dropped 0 bases and J dropped 0 bases, with 9 bases sitting between them. CDR1 SGHRS and CDR2 YFSETQ come from the germline V gene.

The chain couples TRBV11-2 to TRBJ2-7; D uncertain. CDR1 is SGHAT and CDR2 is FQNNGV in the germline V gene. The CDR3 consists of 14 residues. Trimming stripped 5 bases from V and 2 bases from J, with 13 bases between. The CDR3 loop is CASSPGPVPYEQYV. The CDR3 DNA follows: TGTGCCAGCAGCCCAGGACCCGTACCCTACGAGCAGTACGTC.

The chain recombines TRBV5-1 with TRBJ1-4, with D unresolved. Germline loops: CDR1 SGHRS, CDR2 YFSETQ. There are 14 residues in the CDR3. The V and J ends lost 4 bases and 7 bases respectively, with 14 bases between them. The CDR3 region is CASSLGPRGEKLFF. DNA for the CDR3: TGCGCCAGCAGCCTAGGACCAAGAGGTGAAAAACTGTTTTTT.

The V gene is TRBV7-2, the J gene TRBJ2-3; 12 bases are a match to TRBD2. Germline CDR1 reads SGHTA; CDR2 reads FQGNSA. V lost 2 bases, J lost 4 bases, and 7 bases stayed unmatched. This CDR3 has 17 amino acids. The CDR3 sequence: CASSLQLASGRADTQYF. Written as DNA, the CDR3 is TGTGCCAGCAGCTTACAGCTGGCTAGCGGGAGGGCAGATACGCAGTATTTT.

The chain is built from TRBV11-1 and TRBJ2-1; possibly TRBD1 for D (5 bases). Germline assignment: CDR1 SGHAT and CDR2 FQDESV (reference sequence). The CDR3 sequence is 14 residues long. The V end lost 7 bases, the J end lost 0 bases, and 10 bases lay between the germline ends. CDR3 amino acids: CASMGPNSYNEQFF. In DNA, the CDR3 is TGTGCCAGCATGGGGCCTAACTCCTACAATGAGCAGTTCTTC.

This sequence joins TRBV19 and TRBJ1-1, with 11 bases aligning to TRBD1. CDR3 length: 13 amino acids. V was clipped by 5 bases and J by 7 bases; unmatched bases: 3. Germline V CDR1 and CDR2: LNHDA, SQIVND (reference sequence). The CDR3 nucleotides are TGTGCCAGTAGTGTGGGACAGGGGGTTGAAGCTTTCTTT. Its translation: CASSVGQGVEAFF.

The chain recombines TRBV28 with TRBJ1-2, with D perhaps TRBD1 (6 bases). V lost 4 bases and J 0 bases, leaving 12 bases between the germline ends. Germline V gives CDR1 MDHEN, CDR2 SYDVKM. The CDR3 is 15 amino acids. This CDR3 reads CASSSSGTTNYGYTF. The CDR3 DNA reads TGTGCCAGCAGTTCGTCAGGGACAACTAACTATGGCTACACCTTC.